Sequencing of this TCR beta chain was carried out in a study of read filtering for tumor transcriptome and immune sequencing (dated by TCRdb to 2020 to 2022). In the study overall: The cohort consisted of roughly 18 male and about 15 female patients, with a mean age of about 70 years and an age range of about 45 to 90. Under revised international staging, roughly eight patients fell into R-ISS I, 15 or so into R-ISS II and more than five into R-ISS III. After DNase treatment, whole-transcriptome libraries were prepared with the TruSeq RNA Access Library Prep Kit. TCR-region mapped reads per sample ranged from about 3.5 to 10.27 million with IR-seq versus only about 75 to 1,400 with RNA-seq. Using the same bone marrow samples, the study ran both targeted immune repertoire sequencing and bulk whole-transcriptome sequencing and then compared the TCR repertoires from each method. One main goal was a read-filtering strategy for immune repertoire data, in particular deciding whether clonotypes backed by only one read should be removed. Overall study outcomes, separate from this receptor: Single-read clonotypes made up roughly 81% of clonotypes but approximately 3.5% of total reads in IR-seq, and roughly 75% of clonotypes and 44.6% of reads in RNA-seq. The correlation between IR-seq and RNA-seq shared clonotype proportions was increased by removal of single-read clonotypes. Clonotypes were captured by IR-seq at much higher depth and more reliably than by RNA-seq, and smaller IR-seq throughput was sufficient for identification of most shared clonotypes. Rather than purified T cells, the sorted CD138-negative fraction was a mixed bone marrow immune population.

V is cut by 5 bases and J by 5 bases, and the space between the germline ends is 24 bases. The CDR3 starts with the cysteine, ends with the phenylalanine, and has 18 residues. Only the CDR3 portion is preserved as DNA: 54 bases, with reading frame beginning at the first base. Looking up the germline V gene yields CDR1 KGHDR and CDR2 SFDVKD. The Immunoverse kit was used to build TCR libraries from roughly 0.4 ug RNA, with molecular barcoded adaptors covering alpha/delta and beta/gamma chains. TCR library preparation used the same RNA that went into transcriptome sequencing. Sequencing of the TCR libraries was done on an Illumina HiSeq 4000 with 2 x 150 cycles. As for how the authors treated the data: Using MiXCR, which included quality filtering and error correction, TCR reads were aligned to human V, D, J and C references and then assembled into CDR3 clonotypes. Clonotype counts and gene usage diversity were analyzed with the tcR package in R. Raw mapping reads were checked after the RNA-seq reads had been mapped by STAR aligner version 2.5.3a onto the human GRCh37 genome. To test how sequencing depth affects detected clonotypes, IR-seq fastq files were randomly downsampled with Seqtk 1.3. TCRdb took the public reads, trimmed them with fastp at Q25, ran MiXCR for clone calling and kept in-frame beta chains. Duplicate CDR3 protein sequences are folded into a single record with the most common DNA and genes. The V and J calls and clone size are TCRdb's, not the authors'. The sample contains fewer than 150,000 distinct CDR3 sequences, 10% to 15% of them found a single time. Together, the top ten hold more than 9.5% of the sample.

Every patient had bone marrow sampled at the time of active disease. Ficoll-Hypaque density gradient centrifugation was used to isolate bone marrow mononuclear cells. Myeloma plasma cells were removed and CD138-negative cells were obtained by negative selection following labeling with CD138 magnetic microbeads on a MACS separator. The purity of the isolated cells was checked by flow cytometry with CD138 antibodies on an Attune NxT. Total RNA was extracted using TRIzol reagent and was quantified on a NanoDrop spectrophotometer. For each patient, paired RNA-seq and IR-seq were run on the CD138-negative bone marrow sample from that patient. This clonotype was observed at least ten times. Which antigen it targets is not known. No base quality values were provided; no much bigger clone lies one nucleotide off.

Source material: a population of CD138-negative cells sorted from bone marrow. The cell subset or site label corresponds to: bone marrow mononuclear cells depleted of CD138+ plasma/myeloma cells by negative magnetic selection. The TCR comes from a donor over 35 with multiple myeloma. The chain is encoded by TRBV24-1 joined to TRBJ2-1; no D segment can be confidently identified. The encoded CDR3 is CATSVKTDSLGLNNEQFF. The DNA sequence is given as TGTGCCACCAGTGTAAAGACCGACTCCCTCGGGTTAAACAATGAGCAGTTCTTC.